The next 30 T cell receptor beta chains were all read from a single sample in a study of blood T cell repertoires in COVID-19. Measured with immunoSEQ multiplex PCR; TCRdb has only the in-frame clones, and not every one. Here the sample spans about 310,000 clones, 89% being singletons. Sequenced input: PBMCs or T cells enriched from blood (not recorded which). Receptors originate from a woman aged 40 to 55 who had recovered from COVID-19.

The chain uses TRBV5-6 and TRBJ2-7; 10 nucleotides align to TRBD1. The trim removed 2 bases at V and 6 bases at J, leaving 5 bases unmatched. The V gene's germline CDR1 is SGHDT and CDR2 YYEEEE. The CDR3 has 14 amino acids. DNA for the CDR3: TGTGCCAGCAGCTTCAGAGACAGGGGGCTCGAGCAGTACTTC. Protein: CASSFRDRGLEQYF.

The J gene is TRBJ2-7, the V gene TRBV4-3, with 8 bases matching TRBD2. J lost 3 bases, V lost 0 bases, and 16 bases had no gene match. Germline CDR1 and CDR2: LGHNA and YSLEER. There are 19 residues in the CDR3. CDR3 nucleotides: TGCGCCAGCAGCCAAGATTCGATAGGTAGCGGGGCAAAGAACTACGAGCAGTACTTC. Translating it yields CASSQDSIGSGAKNYEQYF.

The rearrangement links TRBV2 to TRBJ2-5; D ambiguous. Germline V gives CDR1 SNHLY, CDR2 FYNNEI. The CDR3 runs to 13 residues. Deletions cut 7 bases from V and 4 bases from J, with 13 bases between. DNA for the CDR3: TGTGCCAGCAATTACGAGTCGGGAGAGACCCAGTACTTC. Translated, it gives CASNYESGETQYF.

The chain links TRBV9 to TRBJ2-5, with TRBD2 identical over 10 bases. The V segment lost 2 bases and the J segment 5 bases; nucleotides outside the gene matches: 6. Looked up from germline, CDR1 is SGDLS and CDR2 is YYNGEE. The CDR3 is 15 amino acids. The CDR3 DNA sequence: TGTGCCAGCAGCGTTCAAGCGGGGGGGCAGGAGACCCAGTACTTC. Translation: CASSVQAGGQETQYF. Variable domain in full (rest from reference TRBV9 and TRBJ2-5): DSGVTQTPKHLITATGQRVTLRCSPRSGDLSVYWYQQSLDQGLQFLIQYYNGEERAKGNILERFSAQQFPDLHSELNLSSLELGDSALYFCASSVQAGGQETQYFGPGTRLLVL.

This CDR3 reads CASSQVGLQGRGYRNTEAFF. CDR3 nucleotide sequence: TGCGCCAGCAGCCAAGTGGGGCTACAGGGAAGGGGGTATCGGAACACTGAAGCTTTCTTT. V gene TRBV4-1 combines with J gene TRBJ1-1; D is possibly TRBD1 (6 bases). Germline V CDR1 and CDR2: MGHRA, YSYEKL. Trimming took 1 base from V and 1 from J, leaving 25 bases between them. The length of the CDR3 is 20 residues.

The chain is built from TRBV12-5 and TRBJ2-7; the D gene is possibly TRBD1 (6 bases). V lost 7 bases and J 5 bases, leaving 18 bases between the germline ends. From germline, CDR1 is LGHNT and CDR2 FRNRAP. The CDR3 is 14 amino acids. DNA of the CDR3: TGTGCTAGTGCCCTCGGACAGCTCAGGGACGAGCAGTACTTC. Translated: CASALGQLRDEQYF.

The chain combines TRBV7-3 with TRBJ2-2; 14 bases match TRBD2. Germline CDR1 and CDR2: SGHTA and FQGTGA. This CDR3 has 19 residues. The trim removed 5 bases at V and 2 bases at J, leaving 10 bases unmatched. For the CDR3, the DNA is TGTGCCAGCAGCCAGGGACTAGCGGGAGCCGGAGTTAACACCGGGGAGCTGTTTTTT. Protein product: CASSQGLAGAGVNTGELFF. The entire variable domain, with the rest obtained from reference TRBV7-3 and TRBJ2-2, is as follows: GAGVSQTPSNKVTEKGKYVELRCDPISGHTALYWYRQSLGQGPEFLIYFQGTGAADDSGLPNDRFFAVRPEGSVSTLKIQRTERGDSAVYLCASSQGLAGAGVNTGELFFGEGSRLTVL.

The V and J genes are TRBV28 and TRBJ1-1; 7 bases map to TRBD1. Germline CDR1 is MDHEN and CDR2 is SYDVKM. The CDR3 totals 14 residues. V lost 6 bases to trimming and J lost 6 bases; unmatched junction nucleotides: 10. The CDR3 DNA follows: TGTGCCAGCAGATACGGACAGGTCGATTCTGAAGCTTTCTTT. Translating it yields CASRYGQVDSEAFF.

This chain joins TRBV12-3 or TRBV12-4 and TRBJ2-1, with D tentatively TRBD2 (5 bases). Trimming removed 5 bases from V and 10 bases from J, with 15 bases in between. The CDR3 has 13 residues. CDR3 coding DNA: TGTGCCAGCAGTCGGGGTCCTGAGCGGGAGCAGTTCTTC. The encoded protein is CASSRGPEREQFF.

J is TRBJ2-7 and V is TRBV18; the match to TRBD1 covers 7 bases. The junction had 10 bases not matched to a gene; V was cut back by 3 bases and J by 5 bases. The germline CDR1 and CDR2 sequences are KGHSH and LQKENI. This CDR3 is 15 amino acids long. The CDR3 coding sequence is TGTGCCAGCTCACCGAATAGACAGGGTCCAGACGAGCAGTACTTC. This encodes CASSPNRQGPDEQYF.

The gene calls are TRBV7-6 and TRBJ2-1; D is perhaps TRBD2 (6 bases). In germline, CDR1 is SGHVS, CDR2 FNYEAQ. The V end was cut by 3 bases, the J end by 8 bases, with 20 bases between. The CDR3 is 16 amino acids. In DNA form, the CDR3 reads TGTGCCAGCAGCTTGTCGGGCGGGAACCTCCTGTATGAGCAGTTCTTC. Its protein is CASSLSGGNLLYEQFF.

This clone appeared a single time. The chain carries TRBV15 and TRBJ1-3; TRBD1 might be the D (5 bases). With 3 bases removed from V and 4 bases from J, the gap between germline ends came to 16 bases. Per the germline V gene, CDR1 is LNHNV and CDR2 is YYDKDF (reference sequence). The CDR3 is 16 amino acids. The chain's CDR3 is CATSSAYPGSGNTIYF. DNA for the CDR3: TGTGCCACCAGCAGCGCTTACCCAGGGTCCGGAAACACCATATATTTT.

The CDR3 DNA sequence: TGTGCCAGCAGTTGGGACAGGGGGAACTACGAGCAGTACTTC. Its translation is CASSWDRGNYEQYF. The genes are TRBV27 and TRBJ2-7; 11 bases map to TRBD1. V gave up 4 bases and J gave up 3 bases; unmatched junction bases: 2. CDR1 and CDR2 (germline): MNHEY, SMNVEV (reference sequence). The CDR3 is 14 residues long.

V usage is TRBV19 and J usage is TRBJ1-2; D is possibly TRBD1 (6 bases). The CDR3 totals 13 residues. Looked up from germline, CDR1 is LNHDA and CDR2 is SQIVND (reference sequence). V was clipped by 3 bases and J by 7 bases, with 12 bases between them. The CDR3 DNA reads TGTGCCAGTAGTATCCAGGGGCTAAGTGGCTACACCTTC. Amino acids: CASSIQGLSGYTF.

The chain uses TRBV5-1 and TRBJ2-7; D unresolved. Per the germline V gene, CDR1 is SGHRS and CDR2 is YFSETQ. CDR3 size: 14 residues. Trimming shortened V by 4 bases and J by 1 base, and 12 bases separated the two germline ends. The CDR3 loop reads CASSPGRSSYEQYF. The CDR3 nucleotides read TGCGCCAGCAGCCCGGGTAGGAGTTCCTACGAGCAGTACTTC.

This clone was detected once. The chain carries TRBV2 and TRBJ1-6; D remains unclear. Germline V gene lookup returns CDR1 SNHLY and CDR2 FYNNEI. Trimming removed 10 bases from V and 7 bases from J, with 20 bases in between. This CDR3 has 15 residues. CDR3: CATHPGQVGNSPLHF. DNA of the CDR3: TGTGCCACTCACCCCGGTCAGGTTGGGAATTCACCCCTCCACTTT.

The chain employs TRBV30 and TRBJ2-1; D gene ambiguous. The CDR3 runs 13 residues. Germline assignment: CDR1 GTSNPN and CDR2 SVGIG (reference sequence). With 5 bases removed from V and 3 bases from J, the gap between germline ends came to 11 bases. The CDR3 reads CAWALLRYNEQFF. CDR3 nucleotides: TGTGCCTGGGCCCTTCTGCGCTACAATGAGCAGTTCTTC.

The chain carries TRBV7-3 and TRBJ1-2, with TRBD1 matching 7 bases. Germline-derived CDR1 and CDR2 are SGHTA and FQGTGA. The CDR3 runs to 14 residues. J lost 8 bases, V lost 6 bases, and 12 bases had no gene match. The CDR3 region is CASSPGTDRLGYTF. CDR3 in DNA: TGTGCCAGCAGTCCGGGGACAGACCGCTTGGGCTACACCTTC.

This clone showed up just a few times. V gene TRBV7-2 combines with J gene TRBJ1-3, with 8 bases lining up with TRBD1. CDR1 is SGHTA and CDR2 is FQGNSA in the germline V gene. The CDR3 spans 16 residues. V gave up 3 bases and J gave up 8 bases; unmatched junction bases: 12. The CDR3 nucleotides read TGTGCCAGCAGCTTTTCCGGGACAGGTCTAAGCGACACCATATATTTT. It encodes CASSFSGTGLSDTIYF. The full variable domain, in which reference TRBV7-2 and TRBJ1-3 provide the parts outside the CDR3, is GAGVSQSPSNKVTEKGKDVELRCDPISGHTALYWYRQSLGQGLEFLIYFQGNSAPDKSGLPSDRFSAERTGGSVSTLTIQRTQQEDSAVYLCASSFSGTGLSDTIYFGEGSWLTVV.

This rearrangement joins TRBV9 to TRBJ1-3; a weak D match, TRBD1 (6 bases). The CDR3 has 16 residues. CDR1 is SGDLS, CDR2 YYNGEE, per germline. Trimming left V 0 bases short and J 0 bases short, with 10 bases between. The CDR3 DNA sequence: TGTGCCAGCAGCGTAGGAGGGACAACCTCTGGAAACACCATATATTTT. It yields the protein CASSVGGTTSGNTIYF.

V usage is TRBV5-1 and J usage is TRBJ1-1, with D unclear. This CDR3 contains 13 residues. V lost 0 bases and J 5 bases, leaving 8 bases between the germline ends. The germline V gene has CDR1 SGHRS and CDR2 YFSETQ. CDR3 DNA: TGCGCCAGCAGCTTGGGATCCGGGACTGAAGCTTTCTTT. Translation: CASSLGSGTEAFF.

V is TRBV4-2 and J is TRBJ2-7; D perhaps matches TRBD2 (7 bases). Trimming shortened V by 0 bases and J by 0 bases, and 9 bases separated the two germline ends. Germline V gene sequence: CDR1 LGHNA, CDR2 YNFKEQ. This CDR3 is 15 amino acids long. DNA for the CDR3: TGTGCCAGCAGCCAAGATGCGGGGGCCTCCTACGAGCAGTACTTC. Translated: CASSQDAGASYEQYF.

V usage is TRBV30 and J usage is TRBJ2-5; the match to TRBD2 covers 10 bases. Germline V gene lookup returns CDR1 GTSNPN and CDR2 SVGIG (reference sequence). This CDR3 is 15 amino acids long. J was trimmed by 2 bases and V by 5 bases; bases with no gene match: 8. Here the CDR3 DNA reads TGTGCCTGGGATTTGACTAGCGGGCTACAAGAGACCCAGTACTTC. It translates to CAWDLTSGLQETQYF.

V usage is TRBV7-9 and J usage is TRBJ1-5, with 8 nucleotides matching TRBD1. Trimming removed 6 bases from V and 2 bases from J; junction bases left unmatched: 3. CDR1 is SEHNR and CDR2 is FQNEAQ in the germline V gene (reference sequence). CDR3 length equals 14 residues. CDR3 region: CASSLQGGNQPQHF. The CDR3 bases are TGTGCCAGCAGTTTACAGGGGGGCAATCAGCCCCAGCATTTT.

This chain joins TRBV7-9 and TRBJ2-1; 9 nucleotides line up with TRBD2. Germline V lookup: CDR1 SEHNR, CDR2 FQNEAQ (reference sequence). The CDR3 has 14 amino acids. With 8 bases clipped from V and 8 bases from J, the junction kept 10 bases outside the gene matches. This CDR3 reads CASRRTSVGDEQFF. For the CDR3, the DNA is TGTGCCAGCCGTAGGACTAGCGTCGGCGATGAGCAGTTCTTC.

The rearrangement joins TRBV28 to TRBJ2-5, with D hard to call. The CDR3 sequence is 13 residues long. Germline CDR1 MDHEN, CDR2 SYDVKM. The V gene lost 5 bases and the J gene lost 5 bases, with 12 bases spanning the gap. CDR3 residues: CASSKPSRETQYF. DNA for the CDR3: TGTGCCAGCAGTAAGCCGTCCCGGGAGACCCAGTACTTC.

The rearrangement joins TRBV19 to TRBJ2-3; 8 bases align to TRBD2. The germline gives CDR1 LNHDA, CDR2 SQIVND (reference sequence). Germline trimming cut 3 bases from V and 0 bases from J; bases unmatched to any gene: 5. This CDR3 region has 16 residues. CDR3 coding DNA: TGTGCCAGTAGTATTGGCGGGGGGCCAAGCACAGATACGCAGTATTTT. Translating gives CASSIGGGPSTDTQYF. Full variable domain (outside the CDR3, taken from reference TRBV19 and TRBJ2-3): DGGITQSPKYLFRKEGQNVTLSCEQNLNHDAMYWYRQDPGQGLRLIYYSQIVNDFQKGDIAEGYSVSREKKESFPLTVTSAQKNPTAFYLCASSIGGGPSTDTQYFGPGTRLTVL.

This chain joins TRBV6-5 and TRBJ1-5; D remains unclear. V lost 2 bases to trimming and J lost 5 bases, with 10 bases between them. The CDR3 covers 14 residues. Germline lookup yields CDR1 MNHEY and CDR2 SVGAGI. CDR3 residues: CASSYPPLYQPQHF. DNA of the CDR3: TGTGCCAGCAGTTACCCCCCTTTATATCAGCCCCAGCATTTT.

V gene TRBV19 combines with J gene TRBJ2-5; D is uncertain. Germline V gene data show CDR1 as LNHDA and CDR2 as SQIVND (reference sequence). The CDR3 is 13 residues long. V lost 6 bases to trimming and J lost 4 bases, with 12 bases between them. The CDR3 DNA follows: TGTGCCAGTAGAGAAGTGGGCCTAGAGACCCAGTACTTC. Amino acids: CASREVGLETQYF.

The chain has TRBV4-2 and TRBJ2-7; TRBD1 matches 7 bases. The CDR3 runs to 15 residues. The ends lost 1 base at V and 4 bases at J; junction bases unmatched: 7. Looked up from germline, CDR1 is LGHNA and CDR2 is YNFKEQ. CDR3 amino acids: CASSQVWQGVYEQYF. Written as DNA, the CDR3 is TGTGCCAGCAGCCAAGTTTGGCAGGGGGTTTACGAGCAGTACTTC.